The clone carrying this T cell receptor beta chain was counted only a few times. V lost 6 bases and J lost 9; bases outside the gene matches: 17. CDR1 MNHEY and CDR2 SVGAGI come from the germline V gene. The CDR3 totals 17 residues. TCRdb passed the 5' RACE reads through MiXCR, listing each CDR3 protein once. The data show about 400,000 distinct CDR3 sequences, with around 22% seen just once and around 13% held by the top ten. This sample was included in a study of T-cell memory formation after mild COVID-19. The material sequenced was PBMCs or a T cell subset sorted from them (not recorded which). The receptor comes from an adult woman who had mild COVID-19 (a few samples of this study predate the infection). Cell type and time point are not known. The J gene is TRBJ1-6, the V gene TRBV6-5, with 7 bases that match TRBD1. The CDR3 coding sequence is TGTGCCAGCAGCCGCACTCCCCGACAGGGCACAACTTCACCCCTCCACTTT. This encodes CASSRTPRQGTTSPLHF.